This T cell receptor beta chain was recorded in a study of cytomegalovirus exposure and HLA in healthy donors (dated by TCRdb to 2015 to 2018). Describing the broader study: According to an earlier analysis of 587 of the donors, about 179 million T cells yielded 90 million to 140 million unique TCR beta sequences and roughly 280 Gb of sequence data. The study used immunosequencing to profile the T cell repertoires of several hundred subjects and linked those repertoires to cytomegalovirus serostatus. High-throughput TCR immunosequencing, statistical association of individual TCRs with disease status, and machine learning were combined to predict cytomegalovirus infection status. To decide whether each TCR beta V gene segment behaved as functional or pseudogenic, an earlier analysis of some 570 of the donors relied on high-throughput TCR beta sequencing. The number of donors typed differed by locus, with about 620-630 for A, B, C, DRB1 and DQB1, roughly 520 for DQA1, 600 to 610 for DPA1, and around 460 for DPB1. A later genetic analysis took genome-wide SNP genotypes for about 55% of the 666 donors and used that subset as a discovery cohort. A later analysis re-analyzed previously published TCR beta repertoires from approximately 670 donors and added high-resolution HLA genotyping to study TCR occurrence patterns. Class I and class II HLA loci were covered by the typing at four-digit resolution. Of the roughly 400 genotyped donors, 65% to 90% fell in the genetic ancestry cluster associated with self-reported Caucasian donors. Among 398 genotyped donors of the cohort, an average of approximately 250,000 unique TCR beta nucleotide sequences were sequenced per donor, about a sixth of them non-productive. The study was designed to test whether signatures of past pathogen exposure could be identified by cataloging public T cell receptors. In addition to the first cohort of about 650 subjects, a separate validation cohort of 100 to 150 different subjects was used. All discovery cohort repertoires had been generated on a single sequencing platform. An early release covering more than 500 HLA-typed donors comprised about 310 gigabases of sequencing data and around 80 million unique TCR sequences. Donor age, sex, ethnicity and CMV serostatus were compiled alongside the repertoire data. Because of strong linkage in the cohort, 4 to 6 DR-DQ haplotypes were treated as single units for association and clustering. Rather than using new phenotypic data, the later analysis identified candidate immune exposures from TCR beta sequences and from how often those sequences occurred across donors. Here is what the overall study found, with its caveats: An association between a missense DCLRE1C variant and V-gene and J-gene trimming of TCR beta chains was found in a later genetic analysis and replicated in an independent cohort. In a later genetic analysis, fewer N-insertions in productive TCRs were reported among donors in an Asian-associated ancestry cluster than the roughly 700-donor mean. The study listed 150 to 200 TCR beta chains as associated with cytomegalovirus. A group of highly shared sequence variants was considered likely to be a technical artifact of the sequencing pipeline. Correlated functional status among segregating V segments might be attributable to linkage disequilibrium, but an unknown experimental factor could not be ruled out. In a later analysis, most CMV-associated TCR beta chains were found to appear HLA-restricted, with HLA associations seemingly driven largely by CMV exposure. A later analysis associated 17,000 or so TCR beta sequences with specific HLA alleles at a false discovery rate of 0.05. According to a later analysis, TCR association rates differed among HLA loci, with DRB1 alleles showing the most associated TCRs and HLA-C alleles showing the fewest. An earlier analysis of some 590 of the donors showed that most TCR beta V segments appeared in productive rearrangements either about 87% or about 30% of the time, which broadly matched IMGT annotations. Some IMGT-functional V segments, including TRBV6-2 and TRBV6-3, could not be told apart with the 87-base-pair reads, so those segments were excluded. In a later analysis, several top co-occurrence clusters were reported to appear linked to parvovirus B19, influenza, CMV and Epstein-Barr virus. Cytomegalovirus status was reported to be diagnosed by the classifier with high specificity and sensitivity in both the original and validation cohorts. Presence/absence analyses assumed roughly uniform sequencing depth across donors, an assumption that may not hold. Because counts were too low, around 18 rarely observed V segments, including chromosome 9 orphons, were left out of the earlier analysis of 587 of the donors. A later analysis found that HLA-associated TCR beta chains were more clonally expanded and had lower generation probabilities than equally common non-associated chains. It was suggested by the authors that the approach could potentially be generalized to other disease states and immunological phenotypes. In this cohort, only TCR beta chains were sequenced, and detectable features were limited by the absence of alpha or paired-chain data. A further reported finding was that TCR beta sequences accurately predicted the HLA-A and HLA-B alleles for most subjects in the first cohort. Most TCR sequences were seen in very few donors, while some public TCRs were found in many individuals. In vitro tests confirmed that a few of the cytomegalovirus-associated TCR beta chains recognize cytomegalovirus antigens. The only immune exposure information available for the cohort was CMV serostatus. Because HLA typing was missing for some donors at each locus, association tests included only the typed subset. When HLA alleles, especially DR and DQ, strongly co-occurred, TCR associations were difficult to assign to individual alleles.

Comment on this clone: What antigen it recognizes has not been identified. Within one base of it there is no much larger clone, and no base qualities were kept.

Trimming at the junction amounts to 4 bases on V and 12 bases on J, and the germline ends lie 24 bases apart. From a lookup of the germline V gene, CDR1 and CDR2 are SQVTM and ANQGSEA. Reading from cysteine to phenylalanine, the CDR3 counts 14 amino acids. Only the CDR3 portion is preserved as DNA: 42 bases, with reading frame beginning at the first base. In total, approximately 690 healthy bone marrow donors made up the cohort. Cohort members were all nominally healthy when sampled, although unrecorded immune exposures were likely present. The donor tested CMV seropositive and was one of the 289 seropositive cohort members. A peripheral blood sample was collected from each donor, and TCR beta sequencing was performed on peripheral blood mononuclear cells. The Qiagen DNeasy Blood Extraction Kit was used to extract genomic DNA from the blood cell samples. Library construction relied on the immunoSEQ multiplex PCR assay. For the multiplex PCR, a mixture combining 60 forward primers for TCR Vbeta segments and 13 reverse primers for TCR Jbeta segments was used. The CDR3 region of rearranged TCR beta genes was amplified from genomic DNA with a multiplex PCR assay. On the Illumina HiSeq System, the amplified TCR beta libraries were sequenced as 87-base-pair reads. The authors' pipeline ran thus. Across the roughly 700 repertoires, a later analysis counted some 81 million unique TCR beta chains, around 10 million of which were shared by at least two donors. Raw reads were error-corrected and collapsed into unique sequences with a nearest-neighbor algorithm that merged closely related sequences to remove PCR and sequencing errors. Alignment of CDR3 sequences to IMGT reference sequences was used to assign V, D and J gene segments. For a sequence to be retained, a match of at least six nucleotides to both a V gene segment and a J gene segment was required. Rearrangements were classified as productive when the CDR3 lacked stop codons and remained in frame with V and J, and all other rearrangements were classified as non-productive. CDR3 was defined by IMGT convention, running from the second conserved V-encoded cysteine to the conserved J-encoded phenylalanine. The earlier analysis of more than 450 of the donors excluded sequences that lacked an unambiguous match to a single V gene segment. An earlier analysis of several hundred of the donors classified V segments as functional when productive rearrangements were above 56.7% and as segregating when the standard deviation between donors was above 5%. A statistical classification framework was developed to diagnose cytomegalovirus status using the catalog of TCR beta chain sequences. In a later analysis, TCR nucleotide sequences were compared against IMGT/GENE-DB human TR gene sequences so that V and J genes could be assigned. The TCRdist pipeline was used in a later analysis to assign CDR3 sequences and most-parsimonious VDJ recombination scenarios. In a later analysis, each TCR beta chain was defined by its CDR3 amino acid sequence together with its V-gene family, and reads lacking a unique V-gene family were excluded. To address suspected cross-contamination and a sequencing artifact, a later analysis removed under 600 highly shared, low-generation-probability nucleotide sequences. A later analysis calculated a clonal expansion index for each public chain from normalized within-repertoire ranks of inferred template counts. In a later analysis, generation probabilities were computed with a VDJ recombination model fitted to out-of-frame rearrangements, and the resulting probabilities were checked against IGoR. A later analysis scored TCR-TCR, TCR-HLA and TCR-CMV co-occurrence with hypergeometric tests, applying a repertoire-size bias correction to TCR pairs. To estimate false discovery rates, a later analysis permuted the HLA or CMV assignments 20 times. In a later analysis, co-occurring TCRs were grouped with DBSCAN, and TCRdist sequence similarity was added when clustering was performed within HLA-allele-positive subsets. Repertoires with fewer than 30,000 or more than 120,000 public chains, plus five repertoires with anomalous nucleotide sharing, were excluded from co-occurrence clustering. The immuneACCESS repertoire file appears here via TCRdb, limited to in-frame rearrangements. These files lack a portion of the clones; in checked studies, under half of the deficit traces to unresolved V genes, and the cause of the others is not known. Clone size and the V and J calls come from that table; the DNA yielded D and trimming. This sample is represented by 170,000 or so clones; about 83% of them were singletons. The biggest ten clones account for around 5% of the sample.

Rearrangement joined TRBV29-1 to TRBJ1-1; TRBD1 is a weak D gene call, 6 bases matching. The receptor was isolated from a girl between 10 and 17 years old in good health and CMV-seropositive. Sequenced material: PBMCs. In nucleotide form, the sequence is TGCAGCGTTGTCCTGAGGTGGGCAGGGGAGGGAACTTTCTTT. Its protein reads: CSVVLRWAGEGTFF.